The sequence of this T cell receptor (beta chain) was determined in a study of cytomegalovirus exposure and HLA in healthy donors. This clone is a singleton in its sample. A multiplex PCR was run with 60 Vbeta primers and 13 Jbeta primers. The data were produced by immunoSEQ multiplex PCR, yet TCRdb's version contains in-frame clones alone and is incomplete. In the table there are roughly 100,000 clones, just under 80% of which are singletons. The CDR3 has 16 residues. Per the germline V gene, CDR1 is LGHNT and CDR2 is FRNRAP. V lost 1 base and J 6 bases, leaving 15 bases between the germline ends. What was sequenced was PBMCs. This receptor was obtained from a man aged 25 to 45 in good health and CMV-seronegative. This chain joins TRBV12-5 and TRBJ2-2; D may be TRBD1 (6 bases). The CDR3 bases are TGTGCTAGTGGTTTGGCCCCAGGGGACCGCCCCGGGGAGCTGTTTTTT. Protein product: CASGLAPGDRPGELFF.